This record concerns one T cell receptor beta chain sequence. TCRdb reprocessed the 5' RACE reads; each CDR3 protein has one entry and no DNA is given. The sample has 400,000 to 550,000 distinct CDR3 sequences. The data were obtained in a study of T cells expressing NK-cell markers. The sample taken for sequencing was blood T cells: a sorted CD56 or NKG2C T cell subset, CD4+ or CD8+ T cells, or bulk PBMC T cells (not recorded which). The origin of this receptor is a woman aged 18 to 75 in good health.

The CDR3 spells CSVPLGDTQYF. V usage is TRBV29-1 and J usage is TRBJ2-3; TCRdb selects TRBD2, and the lack of DNA leaves this call unchecked. The CDR3 extends over 11 amino acids. Germline CDR1 SQVTM, CDR2 ANQGSEA.